A single sample gave rise to the 14 T cell receptor beta chains below, sequenced in a study of identical twins. TCRdb re-derived calls from the 5' RACE reads in MiXCR, one entry per CDR3 protein. The table includes 700,000 or so distinct CDR3 sequences, over 20% detected once. This sample was also put to use in a study of T cells expressing NK-cell markers.

Sequenced material: PBMCs. These receptors were collected from a woman aged 18-29 years in good health.

This clonotype was observed a few times. This chain connects TRBV15 to TRBJ2-2; D might be TRBD2 (6 bases). The CDR3 sequence is 12 residues long. V was clipped by 3 bases and J by 7 bases, with 6 bases between them. The germline V gene encodes CDR1 LNHNV and CDR2 YYDKDF (reference sequence). The CDR3 loop reads CATSRGGGELFF. CDR3 sequence (DNA): TGTGCCACCAGCAGGGGGGGCGGGGAGCTGTTTTTT.

The genes are TRBV20-1 and TRBJ2-4; 8 bases line up with TRBD2. V shed 6 bases and J 8 bases; nucleotides not matched to a gene: 12. CDR3 size: 14 residues. Germline CDR1 and CDR2: DFQATT and SNEGSKA (reference sequence). CDR3 loop: CSASAGAVADIQYF. The CDR3 DNA sequence: TGCAGTGCCTCAGCGGGAGCGGTCGCAGACATTCAGTACTTC.

This clonotype was picked up a small number of times. V usage is TRBV7-9 and J usage is TRBJ2-5; possibly TRBD1 for D (5 bases). The CDR3 has 13 amino acids. The ends were cut back, 8 bases at V and 6 bases at J, with 16 bases in the middle. CDR1 is SEHNR, CDR2 FQNEAQ, per germline (reference sequence). CDR3 amino acids: CASGASSSQTQYF. DNA for the CDR3: TGTGCCAGCGGGGCTAGTTCGTCTCAGACCCAGTACTTC. Complete variable domain (other parts from reference TRBV7-9 and TRBJ2-5): DTGVSQNPRHKITKRGQNVTFRCDPISEHNRLYWYRQTLGQGPEFLTYFQNEAQLEKSRLLSDRFSAERPKGSFSTLEIQRTEQGDSAMYLCASGASSSQTQYFGPGTRLLVL.

This clonotype was seen just once. This chain links TRBV20-1 with TRBJ2-3; D gene uncertain. This CDR3 is built from 13 residues. Germline CDR1 is DFQATT and CDR2 is SNEGSKA (reference sequence). The V end lost 4 bases, the J end lost 6 bases, and 14 bases lay between the germline ends. This chain's CDR3 is CSATSGVSDTQYF. The CDR3, as DNA: TGCAGTGCTACTTCAGGTGTTAGTGATACGCAGTATTTT.

The chain is built from TRBV29-1 and TRBJ2-7; D is unresolved. Trimming took off 6 bases at V and 4 bases at J, with 16 bases between the two ends. Per the germline V gene, CDR1 is SQVTM and CDR2 is ANQGSEA. The length of the CDR3 is 13 residues. In DNA, the CDR3 is TGCAGCGTCGGAGAGAGACAAGGGTACGAGCAGTACTTC. Translated: CSVGERQGYEQYF.

This clonotype has more than one count but fewer than ten. V and J are TRBV6-5 and TRBJ2-1; D not resolved. The V gene's germline CDR1 is MNHEY and CDR2 SVGAGI. This CDR3 has 12 amino acids. Trimming pared 6 bases from V and 12 bases from J, leaving 15 bases between. The CDR3 DNA reads TGTGCCAGCAGCCTGCGCCCCTCCGGGCAGTTCTTC. As protein: CASSLRPSGQFF.

This clonotype was counted ten times or more. The junction and the germline gene differ at one end; a read error may be behind it. The chain has TRBV7-7 and TRBJ2-5, with a tentative D call TRBD2 (5 bases). This CDR3 is built from 16 residues. Germline assignment: CDR1 SSHAT and CDR2 FNYEAQ (reference sequence). The DNA for the CDR3 is TGTGCTAGCAGCTTAATCGGACTGCGAAACCAAGAGACCCAGTACTTC. Protein: CASSLIGLRNQETQYF.

A few counts support this clonotype. J is TRBJ1-5 and V is TRBV20-1; D gene unclear. The V gene lost 0 bases and the J gene lost 7 bases, with 10 bases spanning the gap. The CDR3 loop spans 13 amino acids. The V gene's germline CDR1 is DFQATT and CDR2 SNEGSKA (reference sequence). The CDR3 spells CSARETKSQPQHF. Written as DNA, the CDR3 is TGCAGTGCTAGAGAGACGAAATCCCAGCCCCAGCATTTT.

The rearrangement joins TRBV19 to TRBJ1-1; D might be TRBD1 (5 bases). Trimming pared 9 bases from V and 6 bases from J, leaving 20 bases between. CDR1 is LNHDA, CDR2 SQIVND, per germline (reference sequence). The CDR3 spans 14 residues. CDR3 in amino acids: CASHRHRGGAEAFF. In DNA, the CDR3 is TGTGCCAGCCACCGTCACCGTGGAGGGGCTGAAGCTTTCTTT.

This clonotype was detected only a few times. The chain combines TRBV29-1 with TRBJ2-7; the D gene is possibly TRBD2 (6 bases). CDR1 and CDR2 from the germline V gene are SQVTM and ANQGSEA. This CDR3 has 13 residues. V shed 6 bases and J shed 6 bases, with 18 bases lying between them. The CDR3 loop is CSVDTTSLGEQYF. Here the CDR3 DNA reads TGCAGCGTGGACACGACTAGTCTGGGCGAGCAGTACTTC.

This chain joins TRBV25-1 and TRBJ2-2; TRBD1 matches 7 bases. J was trimmed by 2 bases and V by 4 bases; bases with no gene match: 10. Per germline, CDR1 MGHDK and CDR2 SYGVNS. The CDR3 extends over 17 amino acids. The CDR3 region has the DNA TGTGCCAGCAGTGGACTTCCCGGGACAGCCAACACCGGGGAGCTGTTTTTT. This encodes CASSGLPGTANTGELFF.

This clonotype came up a few times. The V and J genes are TRBV7-3 and TRBJ2-1; D ambiguous. V shed 5 bases and J shed 6 bases, with 8 bases lying between them. Germline-derived CDR1 and CDR2 are SGHTA and FQGTGA. The CDR3 is made up of 12 amino acids. In nucleotides, the CDR3 is TGTGCCAGCAGCCCGATAGGCAATGAGCAGTTCTTC. It encodes CASSPIGNEQFF.

This clonotype was counted ten times or more. This chain joins TRBV29-1 and TRBJ2-2, with no clear D. From germline, CDR1 is SQVTM and CDR2 ANQGSEA. The CDR3 sequence is 14 residues long. Deletions cut 7 bases from V and 4 bases from J, with 16 bases between. The CDR3 protein is CSASRQSLTGELFF. In nucleotides, the CDR3 is TGCAGCGCATCCCGGCAGTCACTCACCGGGGAGCTGTTTTTT.

The chain uses TRBV10-2 and TRBJ2-1; 7 nucleotides line up with TRBD1. The CDR3 is 13 residues long. Germline loops: CDR1 WSHSY, CDR2 SAAADI. V gave up 7 bases and J gave up 3 bases; unmatched junction bases: 3. The CDR3 spells CASIPGGYNEQFF. Written as DNA, the CDR3 is TGCGCCAGCATACCAGGGGGCTACAATGAGCAGTTCTTC.